These 28 T cell receptor beta chains were all obtained from the same sample, sequenced in a study of shared clonotypes between healthy human individuals. Profiled with immunoSEQ multiplex PCR; TCRdb holds only in-frame clones, not every one. The sample contains some 1 million clones, roughly 80% of which appear only once. Input material: memory CD4+ T cells sorted from blood. Sample subset: CD45RA-negative fraction. These TCRs come from a man younger than 35 in good health.

The chain employs TRBV2 and TRBJ1-2; a weak D match, TRBD1 (5 bases). V lost 6 bases and J 6 bases, leaving 11 bases between the germline ends. The CDR3 is 12 residues long. Germline values: CDR1 SNHLY, CDR2 FYNNEI. CDR3 protein: CASRGGRDGYTF. DNA for the CDR3: TGTGCCAGCAGGGGGGGTAGAGATGGCTACACCTTC.

The chain uses TRBV5-1 and TRBJ2-7; no reliable D call. Trimming stripped 5 bases from V and 9 bases from J, with 27 bases between. The V gene's germline CDR1 is SGHRS and CDR2 YFSETQ. This CDR3 region has 16 residues. In DNA form, the CDR3 reads TGCGCCAGCAGTCAAGATTCGAGATTTGGGCCAAATGTGCAGTACTTC. Its protein product is CASSQDSRFGPNVQYF.

V and J are TRBV25-1 and TRBJ2-7, with 9 bases that match TRBD1. Trimming cost V 3 bases and J 7 bases; bases outside gene matches: 10. Germline loops: CDR1 MGHDK, CDR2 SYGVNS. The CDR3 totals 15 residues. CDR3 nucleotides: TGTGCCAGCAGTGAGCCGCCGGGACAGGGCGGGGAGCAGTACTTC. This translates into CASSEPPGQGGEQYF.

This clone appeared once. The chain joins TRBV29-1 to TRBJ1-1, with D uncertain. V was cut by 2 bases and J by 12 bases, with 19 bases left in between. The germline gives CDR1 SQVTM, CDR2 ANQGSEA. This CDR3 is 13 amino acids long. Here the CDR3 reads CSVELGKGSIPFF. The CDR3 DNA reads as TGCAGCGTTGAACTGGGGAAAGGAAGTATCCCTTTCTTT.

This rearrangement joins TRBV7-9 to TRBJ2-5, with TRBD1 matching 8 bases. Looked up from germline, CDR1 is SEHNR and CDR2 is FQNEAQ (reference sequence). This CDR3 contains 14 residues. Trimming took 5 bases from V and 1 from J; bases not matched to a gene: 3. CDR3 DNA: TGTGCCAGCAGCCAGGACAGGGCCCAAGAGACCCAGTACTTC. Protein: CASSQDRAQETQYF.

The sample holds one count of this clone. The V gene is TRBV10-3, the J gene TRBJ2-1, with 7 bases identical to TRBD2. V was clipped by 3 bases and J by 2 bases; unmatched bases: 4. The CDR3 is made up of 15 amino acids. The germline gives CDR1 ENHRY, CDR2 SYGVKD. The CDR3 DNA is TGTGCCATCAGTGACGGCGGGAGAACCTACAATGAGCAGTTCTTC. Translated: CAISDGGRTYNEQFF.

The genes are TRBV2 and TRBJ2-7; 9 bases line up with TRBD1. Germline trimming cut 6 bases from V and 2 bases from J; bases unmatched to any gene: 11. The CDR3 spans 16 residues. In germline, CDR1 is SNHLY, CDR2 FYNNEI. In nucleotides, the CDR3 is TGTGCCAGCAGGCGAGGGGGACAGGGAGGACCCTACGAGCAGTACTTC. It yields the protein CASRRGGQGGPYEQYF.

The chain uses TRBV7-9 and TRBJ1-1; tentatively, D is TRBD1 (5 bases). The CDR3 length is 14 residues. V lost 7 bases, J lost 6 bases, and 18 bases lay in between. In germline, CDR1 is SEHNR, CDR2 FQNEAQ (reference sequence). CDR3 DNA sequence: TGTGCCAGCAACCTAAGGGGCCCGGACGCTGAAGCTTTCTTT. As protein: CASNLRGPDAEAFF.

A single count supports this clone. The chain couples TRBV5-4 to TRBJ2-2, with 7 bases identical to TRBD1. The CDR3 totals 17 residues. Germline loops: CDR1 SGHNT, CDR2 YYREEE (reference sequence). The ends lost 4 bases at V and 0 bases at J; junction bases unmatched: 9. CDR3 in DNA: TGTGCCAGCAGCCCCTACCGGGACAGAGCGAACACCGGGGAGCTGTTTTTT. It codes for CASSPYRDRANTGELFF. Full variable domain (rest looked up from reference TRBV5-4 and TRBJ2-2): ETGVTQSPTHLIKTRGQQVTLRCSSQSGHNTVSWYQQALGQGPQFIFQYYREEENGRGNFPPRFSGLQFPNYSSELNVNALELDDSALYLCASSPYRDRANTGELFFGEGSRLTVL.

The chain has TRBV7-2 and TRBJ2-5, with TRBD2 as a possible D gene (6 bases). This CDR3 has 17 residues. CDR1 is SGHTA, CDR2 FQGNSA, per germline. V was trimmed by 1 base and J by 1 base, leaving 16 bases between them. CDR3 bases: TGTGCCAGCAGCTTAGGCCCGCCCGGGGGAATCCAAGAGACCCAGTACTTC. It encodes CASSLGPPGGIQETQYF.

This clone was found a few times. This chain joins TRBV5-6 and TRBJ2-2; D possibly corresponds to TRBD1 (6 bases). The length of the CDR3 is 15 residues. Germline lookup yields CDR1 SGHDT and CDR2 YYEEEE. The V end lost 4 bases, the J end lost 1 base, and 11 bases lay between the germline ends. The CDR3 loop reads CASSLPGQNTGELFF. As DNA, the CDR3 is TGTGCCAGCAGCCTTCCGGGACAGAACACCGGGGAGCTGTTTTTT.

The rearrangement joins TRBV6-6 to TRBJ2-5, with D hard to call. The germline CDR1 and CDR2 sequences are MNHNY and SVGAGI (reference sequence). This CDR3 region has 11 residues. The V gene lost 7 bases and the J gene lost 1 base, with 4 bases spanning the gap. The CDR3 DNA follows: TGTGCCAGCACGTCCCAAGAGACCCAGTACTTC. This sequence encodes CASTSQETQYF.

This clone was observed a handful of times. The chain couples TRBV10-1 to TRBJ1-6; D gene unclear. The CDR3 runs 14 residues. Trimming left V 4 bases short and J 9 bases short, with 13 bases between. Germline CDR1 WNHNN, CDR2 SYGVQD (reference sequence). CDR3 sequence (DNA): TGCGCCAGCAGTGCCCTACAAGAACGTTCACCCCTCCACTTT. This gives the protein CASSALQERSPLHF.

The chain uses TRBV28 and TRBJ1-5; 8 bases fit TRBD1. V lost 2 bases, J lost 3 bases, and 9 bases stayed unmatched. The CDR3 consists of 17 residues. The germline V gene has CDR1 MDHEN and CDR2 SYDVKM. DNA of the CDR3: TGTGCCAGCAGTTTAACCCTGGCAGGGGGCAACAATCAGCCCCAGCATTTT. Translating it yields CASSLTLAGGNNQPQHF. Full variable domain (missing parts from reference TRBV28 and TRBJ1-5): DVKVTQSSRYLVKRTGEKVFLECVQDMDHENMFWYRQDPGLGLRLIYFSYDVKMKEKGDIPEGYSVSREKKERFSLILESASTNQTSMYLCASSLTLAGGNNQPQHFGDGTRLSIL.

This clone was seen a single time. J is TRBJ2-5 and V is TRBV10-2; the match to TRBD2 covers 16 bases. Unmatched junction bases numbered 8, after V lost 6 bases and J lost 7 bases. The length of the CDR3 is 16 residues. CDR1 and CDR2 (germline): WSHSY, SAAADI. The CDR3 loop reads CASRGTSGGAPGTQYF. The CDR3 nucleotides are TGCGCCAGCAGGGGGACTAGCGGGGGGGCGCCAGGGACCCAGTACTTC.

The V and J genes are TRBV11-2 and TRBJ1-4, with no clear D. Germline V lookup: CDR1 SGHAT, CDR2 FQNNGV. The length of the CDR3 is 14 residues. Trimming cost V 7 bases and J 3 bases, with 12 bases left between them. The CDR3 sequence is CASTGQLANEKLFF. CDR3 in DNA: TGTGCCAGCACCGGCCAATTAGCTAATGAAAAACTGTTTTTT.

This rearrangement joins TRBV15 to TRBJ2-1; TRBD1 matches at 8 bases. After removal of 1 base from V and 0 bases from J, the junction contained 5 bases not matched to a gene. CDR1 and CDR2 (germline): LNHNV, YYDKDF (reference sequence). CDR3 size: 17 residues. The DNA of the CDR3 is TGTGCCACCAGCAGAGCCGGACAGGGAAACTCCTACAATGAGCAGTTCTTC. Protein product: CATSRAGQGNSYNEQFF. Using reference TRBV15 and TRBJ2-1 for the parts outside the CDR3, the full variable domain is DAMVIQNPRYQVTQFGKPVTLSCSQTLNHNVMYWYQQKSSQAPKLLFHYYDKDFNNEADTPDNFQSRRPNTSFCFLDIRSPGLGDTAMYLCATSRAGQGNSYNEQFFGPGTRLTVL.

This chain connects TRBV4-2 to TRBJ1-1; 7 bases are shared with TRBD1. After removal of 5 bases from V and 4 bases from J, the junction contained 10 bases not matched to a gene. The CDR3 consists of 15 residues. CDR1 is LGHNA and CDR2 is YNFKEQ in the germline V gene. CDR3 nucleotides: TGTGCCAGCAGCAACCAAGCTGCAGGGGGCACTGAAGCTTTCTTT. This sequence encodes CASSNQAAGGTEAFF.

A remark on this clone: A single base separates this from a much larger clone, so it may be a read error. The chain combines TRBV28 with TRBJ1-1, with 8 positions matching TRBD1. This CDR3 spans 11 amino acids. The germline CDR1 and CDR2 sequences are MDHEN and SYDVKM. J was trimmed by 12 bases and V by 6 bases; bases with no gene match: 6. The CDR3 sequence is CASSYDRGTFF. Here the CDR3 DNA reads TGTGCCAGCAGCTATGACAGGGGAACTTTCTTT.

This chain uses TRBV5-1 with TRBJ2-4; D remains ambiguous. Germline loops: CDR1 SGHRS, CDR2 YFSETQ. This CDR3 spans 11 amino acids. With 5 bases removed from V and 7 bases from J, the gap between germline ends came to 7 bases. CDR3 DNA: TGCGCCAGCAGTGACCGGAACATTCAGTACTTC. It is translated as CASSDRNIQYF.

The rearrangement links TRBV7-2 to TRBJ1-3; possibly TRBD1 for D (6 bases). CDR3 length: 16 amino acids. The V and J ends lost 7 bases and 3 bases respectively, with 19 bases between them. From germline, CDR1 is SGHTA and CDR2 FQGNSA. CDR3 in amino acids: CASNPHNQGSGNTIYF. The CDR3 nucleotides are TGTGCCAGCAACCCTCACAACCAGGGGAGTGGAAACACCATATATTTT.

This chain uses TRBV4-2 with TRBJ1-5, with D unresolved. CDR1 LGHNA and CDR2 YNFKEQ come from the germline V gene. This CDR3 comprises 16 residues. The V gene lost 0 bases and the J gene lost 4 bases, with 13 bases spanning the gap. The CDR3 bases are TGTGCCAGCAGCCAAGATATCGCCCCCCTTAATCAGCCCCAGCATTTT. Its translation is CASSQDIAPLNQPQHF.

The V gene is TRBV6-1, the J gene TRBJ2-7; TRBD2 might be the D (5 bases). Germline-derived CDR1 and CDR2 are MNHNS and SASEGT. The V end was cut by 4 bases, the J end by 5 bases, with 21 bases between. This CDR3 spans 16 amino acids. As DNA, the CDR3 is TGTGCCAGCAGTGTGGAGGTCAGTCGGATCGCAAACGAGCAGTACTTC. This translates into CASSVEVSRIANEQYF.

The chain carries TRBV6-6 and TRBJ1-1; D unresolved. Looked up from germline, CDR1 is MNHNY and CDR2 is SVGAGI (reference sequence). Trimming removed 4 bases at V and 11 bases at J, with 14 bases between. The CDR3 spans 12 residues. The CDR3 here is CASSSFERQAFF. The DNA of the CDR3 is TGTGCCAGCAGTTCCTTTGAGCGGCAGGCTTTCTTT.

The chain is built from TRBV5-4 and TRBJ2-1; 7 bases map to TRBD1. The CDR3 loop spans 16 amino acids. Germline loops: CDR1 SGHNT, CDR2 YYREEE (reference sequence). Trimming cost V 4 bases and J 0 bases; bases outside gene matches: 7. CDR3 in DNA: TGTGCCAGCAGCCCTCCAGGGGGTAGCTCCTACAATGAGCAGTTCTTC. Translating it yields CASSPPGGSSYNEQFF.

V and J are TRBV29-1 and TRBJ2-3, with 11 bases fitting TRBD2. The CDR3 contains 13 residues. Germline CDR1 is SQVTM and CDR2 is ANQGSEA. V trimming: 6 bases; J trimming: 6 bases; junction bases outside the gene matches: 5. The CDR3 DNA follows: TGCAGCGTCATACTAGCGGGAGTCGATACGCAGTATTTT. Its translation is CSVILAGVDTQYF.

The chain links TRBV29-1 to TRBJ2-7; 10 bases are shared with TRBD1. CDR3 length: 14 residues. V lost 4 bases, J lost 4 bases, and 7 bases stayed unmatched. The V gene's germline CDR1 is SQVTM and CDR2 ANQGSEA. The CDR3 bases are TGCAGCGTTGGACGGGACAGGGGTAAATACGAGCAGTACTTC. Its protein is CSVGRDRGKYEQYF.

About this clone itself: This CDR3 is also generated by other DNA sequences in the sample. This sequence joins TRBV28 and TRBJ2-1; tentative D call: TRBD2 (5 bases). The CDR3 contains 12 residues. Per the germline V gene, CDR1 is MDHEN and CDR2 is SYDVKM. The CDR3 coding sequence is TGTGCAAGCGGATCCTCCTACAATGAGCAGTTCTTC. Amino acid sequence: CASGSSYNEQFF.